The present entry profiles one TCR beta chain with its context. This sample is drawn from a study of response to subunit inactivated influenza vaccine. The germline gives CDR1 MNHEY, CDR2 SVGEGT. The CDR3 length is 13 residues. Trimming stripped 6 bases from V and 8 bases from J, with 13 bases between. TCRdb re-analysed the RT-PCR reads in MiXCR, keeping a single row per CDR3 protein. The table records around 200,000 distinct CDR3 sequences, around 9% of them present only once. The V gene is TRBV6-2 or TRBV6-3, the J gene TRBJ1-4; D not certain. Sequenced here: non-naive T cells sorted from PBMCs, sampled on the day of vaccination. This receptor was identified in a man in his forties or fifties who received an inactivated influenza vaccine. CDR3 sequence reads: CASRRTEAEKLFF. The CDR3 coding sequence is TGTGCCAGCAGGAGGACCGAGGCGGAAAAACTGTTTTTT.